The 2 T cell receptor beta chains presented below share a single source sample, sequenced in a study of PD-L1 blockade in urothelial cancer. The assay was immunoSEQ multiplex PCR, and TCRdb's table has in-frame clones only and misses some. Among about 49,000 clones listed, around nine tenths were seen once. The sample in question was PBMCs, obtained around atezolizumab (anti-PD-L1) treatment. These receptors came from a man in his fifties or sixties with urothelial cancer.

This chain uses TRBV10-3 with TRBJ2-7; 8 nucleotides line up with TRBD1. The germline gives CDR1 ENHRY, CDR2 SYGVKD. The CDR3 covers 14 residues. V shed 8 bases and J 1 base; nucleotides not matched to a gene: 7. The chain's CDR3 is CAIRGQGESYEQYF. The CDR3 coding sequence is TGTGCCATCCGCGGACAGGGAGAATCCTACGAGCAGTACTTC.

The V and J genes are TRBV4-1 and TRBJ1-2, with a weak D call TRBD1 (6 bases). Germline lookup yields CDR1 MGHRA and CDR2 YSYEKL. V lost 2 bases to trimming and J lost 7 bases, with 20 bases between them. This CDR3 spans 16 amino acids. The CDR3 region is CASSQRDTPSGGGYTF. The CDR3 nucleotides read TGCGCCAGCAGCCAACGGGACACCCCGTCAGGCGGTGGCTACACCTTC.